Below are 8 T cell receptor beta chains sequenced from a single sample in a study of shared clonotypes between healthy human individuals. Using immunoSEQ multiplex PCR, the repertoire was profiled, and TCRdb retains in-frame clones only, with some absent. The repertoire includes 650,000 to 750,000 clones, roughly 70% of them detected once, and 1.8% sits in the top ten. Sequenced: memory CD4+ T cells sorted from blood. Specified subset: CD45RA-negative fraction. The receptors were gathered from a woman younger than 45 in good health.

This rearrangement joins TRBV15 to TRBJ1-4, with TRBD1 as a possible D gene (6 bases). CDR1 and CDR2 from the germline V gene are LNHNV and YYDKDF (reference sequence). CDR3 length: 14 residues. The V gene lost 4 bases and the J gene lost 5 bases, with 11 bases spanning the gap. CDR3 in amino acids: CATSIVTGNEKLFF. CDR3 DNA: TGTGCCACCAGCATTGTGACAGGAAATGAAAAACTGTTTTTT.

The chain is built from TRBV4-2 and TRBJ1-5; the match to TRBD1 covers 9 bases. After removal of 0 bases from V and 0 bases from J, the junction contained 6 bases not matched to a gene. Germline values: CDR1 LGHNA, CDR2 YNFKEQ. The CDR3 runs 18 residues. CDR3 sequence reads: CASSQEAGTGSSNQPQHF. CDR3 nucleotide sequence: TGTGCCAGCAGCCAAGAGGCCGGGACAGGGAGTAGCAATCAGCCCCAGCATTTT.

The J gene is TRBJ1-1, the V gene TRBV19; 7 positions agree with TRBD1. The CDR3 loop spans 17 amino acids. Trimming at V came to 4 bases and at J to 0 bases, leaving 11 bases not matched to a gene. The germline V gene has CDR1 LNHDA and CDR2 SQIVND (reference sequence). CDR3 sequence reads: CASSKMTGYYLNTEAFF. DNA for the CDR3: TGTGCCAGTAGTAAGATGACAGGGTATTACCTGAACACTGAAGCTTTCTTT.

This clone came up a few times. The chain carries TRBV29-1 and TRBJ2-7; 12 nucleotides agree with TRBD2. Germline lookup yields CDR1 SQVTM and CDR2 ANQGSEA. This CDR3 spans 12 amino acids. V lost 6 bases to trimming and J lost 5 bases; unmatched junction nucleotides: 2. Here the CDR3 DNA reads TGCAGCGTGACTAGCGGGAGAAACGAGCAGTACTTC. Translated, it gives CSVTSGRNEQYF.

The CDR3 DNA follows: TGTGCCTGGAGTCTTCTTCGTGGAAACACCATATATTTT. Translated, it gives CAWSLLRGNTIYF. This rearrangement joins TRBV30 to TRBJ1-3; the D is unclear. Germline assignment: CDR1 GTSNPN and CDR2 SVGIG (reference sequence). V shed 2 bases and J shed 3 bases, with 8 bases lying between them. This CDR3 contains 13 residues.

This chain links TRBV7-9 with TRBJ2-5, with 9 nucleotides matching TRBD1. Unmatched junction bases numbered 6, after V lost 4 bases and J lost 3 bases. The V gene's germline CDR1 is SEHNR and CDR2 FQNEAQ (reference sequence). CDR3 size: 15 residues. CDR3 protein: CASSYGTGSKETQYF. CDR3 nucleotides: TGTGCCAGCAGCTATGGGACAGGGTCGAAAGAGACCCAGTACTTC.

This sequence joins TRBV4-1 and TRBJ1-3; D ambiguous. In germline, CDR1 is MGHRA, CDR2 YSYEKL. The CDR3 is made up of 15 amino acids. V lost 4 bases, J lost 1 base, and 11 bases lay in between. CDR3 nucleotides: TGCGCCAGCAGCCTCCGGGGTACTTCTGGAAACACCATATATTTT. Its translation: CASSLRGTSGNTIYF.

A note on this clone: This specimen includes other DNA sequences encoding the same CDR3. The chain is built from TRBV29-1 and TRBJ2-7; 11 positions match TRBD2. This CDR3 spans 13 amino acids. The germline gives CDR1 SQVTM, CDR2 ANQGSEA. V lost 5 bases and J lost 1; bases outside the gene matches: 1. The CDR3 DNA sequence: TGCAGCGTTCGGACTAGCGGGTCCTACGAGCAGTACTTC. Amino acid sequence: CSVRTSGSYEQYF.